This T cell receptor beta chain was profiled in a study of T cell repertoires in cytomegalovirus infection. The CDR3 contains 12 residues. V gave up 6 bases and J gave up 4 bases, with 10 bases separating them. The germline CDR1 and CDR2 sequences are GTSNPN and SVGIG (reference sequence). There are a few counts of this clonotype. Its antigen is undetermined. TCRdb reprocessed the reads via MiXCR and lists one record per CDR3 protein. The sample yields more than 200,000 distinct CDR3 sequences, 9.1% seen once. General observations from the study: The study found HLA-C-restricted CMV-specific TCR beta clonotypes dominating the ex vivo response.

V and J are TRBV30 and TRBJ1-5, with D perhaps matching TRBD1 (6 bases). The source is a human donor in good health (CMV status not recorded). Some clones in this sample may be carry-over from other donors' samples. Material for sequencing was PBMCs. CDR3 sequence (DNA): TGTGCCTGTTGCAGGGGAAATCAGCCCCAGCATTTT. It translates to CACCRGNQPQHF.